This TCR beta chain stems from a study of T cell repertoires in aging, cancer and after chemotherapy (dated by TCRdb to between 2018 and 2020). Study-wide context: Donors were distributed across six age groups ranging from 30 or younger to 70 or older, with at least three individuals included per group. TCR repertoires from healthy donor controls were recorded over periods of several months to years and showed clear clonal overlap between repeated samplings. Alongside fewer than 100 healthy donors serving as a reference group, the cohort included approximately 220 cancer patients, of whom roughly 91 had hematological cancers and more than 120 had solid cancers. The full dataset contained 7 million to 9.5 million TCR reads. The study profiled peripheral blood TCR beta repertoires from healthy donors and cancer patients to examine immunoaging and T cell reconstitution after chemotherapy.

TCR beta rearrangements were amplified from genomic DNA extracted from peripheral blood rather than from sorted cells or RNA. On this clonotype itself: What this receptor recognizes is not known. One base away there is no much larger clone; base qualities are not given.

Rearranged TRB sequences spanning V, D and J segments were amplified by multiplex touch-down PCR using a mixed TRB-A/B primer pool. Illumina adapters and sample indices were attached to the amplicons in two consecutive PCR reactions using Phusion HS II polymerase. Amplicons were gel-purified with the NucleoSpin Gel and PCR Clean-up kit, then checked with Qubit and an Agilent 2100 Bioanalyzer. Libraries were sequenced on an Illumina MiSeq using 600-cycle, single-indexed, paired-end runs. The authors processed their data as follows. MiXCR versions 2.12 and 3.0.5 were used to process the TRB sequences. Each unique CDR3 nucleotide sequence was treated as one clone, and only productive sequences with two or more reads were kept. The repertoire metrics were Shannon diversity, evenness, clonality (defined as one minus evenness), and alpha-parameterized diversity profiles covering alpha 0 to 5. Generation probabilities of clones in paired pre- and post-chemotherapy samples were computed with the IGoR algorithm. TCRdb ran its own pipeline on the public reads, namely fastp trimming at Q25 and MiXCR clone calling, and kept in-frame beta chains. Rows are unified per CDR3 protein, each entry keeping the most common DNA and genes. These V and J calls derive from TCRdb rather than the authors' analysis. The sample table contains about 12,000 distinct CDR3 sequences; only one count was recorded for 30% to 35% of them. The ten largest clones add up to 10% of the sample.

Overall study results and their limits: In both cancer cohorts, median generation probability rose over the chemotherapy interval, which suggests that the repertoire was reconstituted through rebound thymic output. Significantly lower blood TCR diversity and higher clonality were observed in untreated patients with hematological or solid cancers than in age-matched healthy donors. It was noted by the authors that conclusions about immunological memory after chemotherapy cannot be drawn from the repertoire data. In healthy donors, the drop in TCR diversity with age came mainly from a loss of richness, whereas in cancer patients a loss of evenness also played a part.

V lost 0 bases and J lost 3 bases, and the count of bases not matched to a germline gene is 8. The CDR3 goes from the cysteine to the phenylalanine over 16 residues. Just the 48-base CDR3 DNA is kept, in frame starting at base 1. The CDR1 and CDR2 encoded by the germline V gene are SGHRS and YFSETQ. The source of this sequence is a human donor in good health. The donor label of this sample is uncertain. Material: blood. Recombination connected TRBV5-1 to TRBJ1-1, and 7 bases in between align with TRBD1. The DNA is TGCGCCAGCAGCTTGGAAGGGGGCCGCATTTACACTGAAGCTTTCTTT. This yields the protein CASSLEGGRIYTEAFF.